This T cell receptor (beta chain) was retrieved from a study of graft-versus-host responses after intestinal transplantation. TCRdb keeps only in-frame clones here, not all; method: immunoSEQ multiplex PCR. The data hold 99,000 or so clones, with 92% observed a single time. On this clone itself: The antigen is not known.

The germline V gene has CDR1 SGDLS and CDR2 YYNGEE. The CDR3 covers 17 residues. The V gene end was trimmed by 0 bases and the J gene end by 6 bases; junction bases not matched to a gene: 13. Overall study findings and caveats: Graft-donor T cell macrochimerism in patients accompanied high graft-versus-host to host-versus-graft clonal ratios in allografts.

This clonotype originated in a human donor who was the organ donor for an intestinal transplant. J is TRBJ2-3 and V is TRBV9, with 7 bases lining up with TRBD1. The sample consisted of unstimulated CD8+ T cells sorted from spleen or lymph node cells, taken before transplant. CDR3: CASSVERTGTAGDTQYF. CDR3 DNA sequence: TGTGCCAGCAGCGTAGAGAGAACCGGGACAGCTGGGGATACGCAGTATTTT. Full variable domain (rest looked up from reference TRBV9 and TRBJ2-3): DSGVTQTPKHLITATGQRVTLRCSPRSGDLSVYWYQQSLDQGLQFLIQYYNGEERAKGNILERFSAQQFPDLHSELNLSSLELGDSALYFCASSVERTGTAGDTQYFGPGTRLTVL.